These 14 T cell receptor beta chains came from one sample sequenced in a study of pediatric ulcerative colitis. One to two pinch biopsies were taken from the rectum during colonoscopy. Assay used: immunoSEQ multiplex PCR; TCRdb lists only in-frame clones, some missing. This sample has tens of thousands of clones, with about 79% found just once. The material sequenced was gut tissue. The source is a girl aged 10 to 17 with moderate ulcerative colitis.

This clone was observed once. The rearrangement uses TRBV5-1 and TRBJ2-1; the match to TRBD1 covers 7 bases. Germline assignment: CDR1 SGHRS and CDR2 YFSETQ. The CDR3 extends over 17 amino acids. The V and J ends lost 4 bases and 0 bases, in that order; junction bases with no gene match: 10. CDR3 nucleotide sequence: TGCGCCAGCAGCCACCTTAGGGGGCAGAGCTCCTACAATGAGCAGTTCTTC. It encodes CASSHLRGQSSYNEQFF.

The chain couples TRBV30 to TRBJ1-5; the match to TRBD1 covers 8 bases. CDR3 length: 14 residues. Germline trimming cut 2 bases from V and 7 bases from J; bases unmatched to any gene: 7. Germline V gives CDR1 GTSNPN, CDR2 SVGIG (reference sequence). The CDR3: CAWSLGQGRQPQHF. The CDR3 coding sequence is TGTGCCTGGAGTTTAGGACAGGGCCGGCAGCCCCAGCATTTT.

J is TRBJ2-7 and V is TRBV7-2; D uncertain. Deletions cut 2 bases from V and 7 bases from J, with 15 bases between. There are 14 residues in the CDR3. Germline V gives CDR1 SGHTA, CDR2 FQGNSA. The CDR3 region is CASSLSPGNSEQYF. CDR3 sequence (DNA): TGTGCCAGCAGCTTATCCCCGGGCAACAGTGAGCAGTACTTC. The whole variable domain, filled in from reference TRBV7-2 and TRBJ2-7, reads GAGVSQSPSNKVTEKGKDVELRCDPISGHTALYWYRQSLGQGLEFLIYFQGNSAPDKSGLPSDRFSAERTGGSVSTLTIQRTQQEDSAVYLCASSLSPGNSEQYFGPGTRLTVT.

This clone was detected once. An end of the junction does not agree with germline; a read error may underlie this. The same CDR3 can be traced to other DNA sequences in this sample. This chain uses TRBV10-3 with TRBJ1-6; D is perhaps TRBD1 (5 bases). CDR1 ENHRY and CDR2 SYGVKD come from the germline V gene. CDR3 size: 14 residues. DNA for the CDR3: TGCGCCACTCGGGCGGCAGGGAGCAATTCACCCCTCCACTTT. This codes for CATRAAGSNSPLHF.

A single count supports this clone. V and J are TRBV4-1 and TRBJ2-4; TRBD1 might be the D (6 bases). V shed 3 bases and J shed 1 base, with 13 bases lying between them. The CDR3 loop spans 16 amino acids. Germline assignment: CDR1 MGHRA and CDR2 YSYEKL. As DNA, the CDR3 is TGCGCCAGCAGCCAGATACAGGGCCTTGCCAAAAACATTCAGTACTTC. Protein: CASSQIQGLAKNIQYF.

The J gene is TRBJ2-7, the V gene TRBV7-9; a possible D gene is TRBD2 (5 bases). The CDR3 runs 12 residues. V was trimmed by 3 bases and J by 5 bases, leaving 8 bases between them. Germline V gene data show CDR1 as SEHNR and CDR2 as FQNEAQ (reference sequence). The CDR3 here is CASSFNSDEQYF. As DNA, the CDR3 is TGTGCCAGCAGCTTCAATAGCGACGAGCAGTACTTC. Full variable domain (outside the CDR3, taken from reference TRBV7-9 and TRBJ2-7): DTGVSQNPRHKITKRGQNVTFRCDPISEHNRLYWYRQTLGQGPEFLTYFQNEAQLEKSRLLSDRFSAERPKGSFSTLEIQRTEQGDSAMYLCASSFNSDEQYFGPGTRLTVT.

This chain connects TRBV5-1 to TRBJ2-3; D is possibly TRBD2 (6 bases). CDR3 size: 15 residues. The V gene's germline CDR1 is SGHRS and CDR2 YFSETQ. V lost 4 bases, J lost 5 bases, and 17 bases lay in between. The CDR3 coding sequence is TGCGCCAGCAGCAACACGGGAGCCGGGGGAGATACGCAGTATTTT. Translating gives CASSNTGAGGDTQYF.

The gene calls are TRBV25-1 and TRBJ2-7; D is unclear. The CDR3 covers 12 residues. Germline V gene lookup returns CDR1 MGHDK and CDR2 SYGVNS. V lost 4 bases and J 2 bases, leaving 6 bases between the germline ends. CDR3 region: CASSVVAYEQYF. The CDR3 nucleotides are TGTGCCAGCAGTGTTGTAGCCTACGAGCAGTACTTC.

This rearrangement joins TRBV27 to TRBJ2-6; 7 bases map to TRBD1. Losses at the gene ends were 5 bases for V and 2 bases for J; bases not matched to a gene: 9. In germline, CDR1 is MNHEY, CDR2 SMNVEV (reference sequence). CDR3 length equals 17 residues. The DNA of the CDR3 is TGTGCCAGCAGTCCCTACGGGACAGCCACTGGGGCCAACGTCCTGACTTTC. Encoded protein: CASSPYGTATGANVLTF.

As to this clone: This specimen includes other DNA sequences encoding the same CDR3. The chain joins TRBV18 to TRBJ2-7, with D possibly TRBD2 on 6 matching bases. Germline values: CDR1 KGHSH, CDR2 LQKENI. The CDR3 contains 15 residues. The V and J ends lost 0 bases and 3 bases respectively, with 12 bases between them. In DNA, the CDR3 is TGTGCCAGCTCACCACCTTCTGGAGGGAGCTACGAGCAGTACTTC. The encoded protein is CASSPPSGGSYEQYF. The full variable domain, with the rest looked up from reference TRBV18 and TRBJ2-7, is NAGVMQNPRHLVRRRGQEARLRCSPMKGHSHVYWYRQLPEEGLKFMVYLQKENIIDESGMPKERFSAEFPKEGPSILRIQQVVRGDSAAYFCASSPPSGGSYEQYFGPGTRLTVT.

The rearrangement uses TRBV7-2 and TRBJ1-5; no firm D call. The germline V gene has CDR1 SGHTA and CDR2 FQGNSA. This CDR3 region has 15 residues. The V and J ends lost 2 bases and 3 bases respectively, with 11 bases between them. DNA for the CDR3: TGTGCCAGCAGCTTAAGCACGGGAAACAATCAGCCCCAGCATTTT. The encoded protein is CASSLSTGNNQPQHF.

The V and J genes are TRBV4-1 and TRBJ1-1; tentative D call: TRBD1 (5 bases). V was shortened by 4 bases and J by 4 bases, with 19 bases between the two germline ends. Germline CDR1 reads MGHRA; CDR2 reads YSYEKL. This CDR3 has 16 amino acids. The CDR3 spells CASSRDPGGGRTEAFF. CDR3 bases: TGCGCCAGCAGCCGCGATCCGGGGGGGGGTCGCACTGAAGCTTTCTTT.

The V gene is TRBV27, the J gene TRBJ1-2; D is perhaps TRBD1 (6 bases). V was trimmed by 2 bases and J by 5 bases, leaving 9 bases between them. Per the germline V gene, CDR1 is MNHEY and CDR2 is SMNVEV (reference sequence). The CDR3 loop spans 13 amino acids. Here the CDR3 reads CASSLNRVYGYTF. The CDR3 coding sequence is TGTGCCAGCAGTTTAAACAGGGTGTATGGCTACACCTTC.

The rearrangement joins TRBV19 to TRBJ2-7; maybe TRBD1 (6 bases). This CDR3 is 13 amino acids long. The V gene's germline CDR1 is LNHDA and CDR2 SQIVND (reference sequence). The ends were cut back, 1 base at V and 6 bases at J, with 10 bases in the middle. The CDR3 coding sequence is TGTGCCAGTAGTATAGCCCTCAGGGGCGAGCAGTACTTC. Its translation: CASSIALRGEQYF.